This T cell receptor (beta chain) was captured by sequencing in a study of T-cell reconstitution after alpha-beta-depleted transplantation in children. Trimming left V 4 bases short and J 4 bases short, with 14 bases between. From germline, CDR1 is MNHEY and CDR2 SVGAGI. The CDR3 contains 15 residues. This clonotype showed up just a few times. Its target is unknown. General study results and limits: Counts and diversity of T cells one year after transplant came mostly from newly produced T cells. The origin of alpha-beta T cells about two months after transplant was reportedly several hundred expanded graft clones.

Unique molecular identifiers were used to barcode this TCRbeta library. One entry per CDR3 protein results from TCRdb running MiXCR on the PCR reads. The profile shows 100,000 to 130,000 distinct CDR3 sequences, 5% to 7% of them singletons. This sequence originates from a male patient between 2 and 9 years old who had a stem cell transplant for acute lymphoblastic leukemia, so the T cells may come from the graft donor. Sequenced here: PBMCs, mostly from graft donor cells, sampled 360 days after TCRalphabeta/CD19-depleted stem cell transplant. This rearrangement joins TRBV6-5 to TRBJ1-3, with TRBD1 as a possible D gene (5 bases). The CDR3 reads CASSWTAGPGNTIYF. The CDR3 nucleotides are TGTGCCAGCAGTTGGACCGCAGGGCCAGGAAACACCATATATTTT.